This T cell receptor beta chain was obtained from a study of PD-1 blockade in classical Hodgkin lymphoma. Relapse after autologous stem cell transplantation occurred in every patient, and brentuximab vedotin exposure varied. Reported best responses ranged across complete response, partial response or progressive disease. Measured with immunoSEQ multiplex PCR; TCRdb has only the in-frame clones, and not every one. Among under 110,000 clones, approximately 90% were seen once, and the ten largest hold around 6.6%. The CDR3 loop spans 15 amino acids. Losses at the gene ends were 4 bases for V and 2 bases for J; bases not matched to a gene: 6. The germline V gene encodes CDR1 SGHVS and CDR2 FNYEAQ. With regard to this clone: The antigen is unknown.

Study-wide points: Patients who began taking nivolumab under 1 year after ASCT were left out.

V and J are TRBV7-6 and TRBJ2-5, with 8 bases lining up with TRBD1. The starting material was peripheral blood mononuclear cells (PBMCs), obtained before the second cycle of nivolumab. The sequence was collected from a human donor with classical Hodgkin lymphoma. In DNA, the CDR3 is TGTGCCAGCAGCTCCATAGGGACAGGACAAGAGACCCAGTACTTC. Protein sequence: CASSSIGTGQETQYF.